This T cell receptor beta chain was sequenced for a study of low-dose radiotherapy and immunotherapy resistance in tumors. Turning to the study itself: It was 1 Gy per fraction every two weeks that Cohort 2 received, adding up to 13 Gy over 26 weeks. Participants were given intravenous cyclophosphamide 200 mg/m2 every two weeks, one day before radiation and immunotherapy.

This clonotype was counted ten times or more. The germline CDR1 and CDR2 sequences are MGHRA and YSYEKL. This CDR3 has 16 residues. V shed 0 bases and J shed 8 bases, with 17 bases lying between them. TRAV- and TRBV-specific primers, spanning alpha and beta chains, primed first-strand cDNA. With a V-primer adapter and a constant-region primer, TCRs were amplified for about 22 PCR cycles. In vitro transcription served to amplify the isolated mRNA. TCRdb ran MiXCR on the reads and lists one entry per CDR3 protein. The sample has around 36,000 distinct CDR3 sequences, 25% to 40% seen once; the top ten hold about 3.7%. Time point: before trial treatment. Donors were given nivolumab, ipilimumab, aspirin, low-dose cyclophosphamide and low-dose radiotherapy.

This specimen was PBMCs, taken before treatment. This clonotype was sampled from a male donor with gallbladder cancer. The chain couples TRBV4-1 to TRBJ2-4; no clear D. For the CDR3, the DNA is TGCGCCAGCAGCCAAGATAACCAACCTTCGAGAGACATTCAGTACTTC. Translating it yields CASSQDNQPSRDIQYF.